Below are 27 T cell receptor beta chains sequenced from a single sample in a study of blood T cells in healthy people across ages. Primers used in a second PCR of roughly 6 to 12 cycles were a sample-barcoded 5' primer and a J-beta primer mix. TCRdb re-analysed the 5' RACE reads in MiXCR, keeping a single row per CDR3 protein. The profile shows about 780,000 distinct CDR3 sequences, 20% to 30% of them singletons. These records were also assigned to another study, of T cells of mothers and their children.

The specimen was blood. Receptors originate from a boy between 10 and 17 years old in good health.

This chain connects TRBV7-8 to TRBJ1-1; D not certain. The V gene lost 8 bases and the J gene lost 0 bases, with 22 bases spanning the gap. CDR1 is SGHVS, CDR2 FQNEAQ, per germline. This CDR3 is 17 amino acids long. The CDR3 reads CASFLSLVGSMNTEAFF. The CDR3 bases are TGTGCCAGCTTCTTAAGTTTGGTCGGCTCAATGAACACTGAAGCTTTCTTT.

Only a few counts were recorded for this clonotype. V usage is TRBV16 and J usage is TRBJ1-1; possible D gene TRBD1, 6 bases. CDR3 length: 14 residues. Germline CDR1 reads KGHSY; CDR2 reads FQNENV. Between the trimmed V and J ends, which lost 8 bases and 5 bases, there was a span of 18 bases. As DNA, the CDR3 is TGTGCCAGCCTGGGGCTACAGGGTACGACTGAAGCTTTCTTT. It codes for CASLGLQGTTEAFF.

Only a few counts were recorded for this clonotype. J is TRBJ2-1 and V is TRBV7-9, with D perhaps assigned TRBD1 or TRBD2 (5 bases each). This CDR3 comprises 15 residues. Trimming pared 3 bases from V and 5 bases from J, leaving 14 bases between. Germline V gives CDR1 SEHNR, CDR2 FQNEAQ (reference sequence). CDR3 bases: TGTGCCAGCAGCTTTTTAGGGGCGGGTGACAATGAGCAGTTCTTC. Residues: CASSFLGAGDNEQFF.

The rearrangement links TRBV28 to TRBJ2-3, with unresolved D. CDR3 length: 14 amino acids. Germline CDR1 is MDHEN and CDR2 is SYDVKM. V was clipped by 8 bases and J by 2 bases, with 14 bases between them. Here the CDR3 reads CASQLLYLTDTQYF. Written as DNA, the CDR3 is TGTGCCAGCCAATTACTATACCTCACAGATACGCAGTATTTT.

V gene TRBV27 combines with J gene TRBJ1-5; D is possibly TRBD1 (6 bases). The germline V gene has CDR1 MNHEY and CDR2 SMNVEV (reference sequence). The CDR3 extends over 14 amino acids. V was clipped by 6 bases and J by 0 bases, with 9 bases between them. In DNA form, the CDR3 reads TGTGCCAGCAGACAGGGAGTTAGCAATCAGCCCCAGCATTTT. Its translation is CASRQGVSNQPQHF.

CDR3 loop: CASSLGLPSEQFF. Here the CDR3 DNA reads TGCGCCAGCAGCTTGGGACTGCCCAGTGAGCAGTTCTTC. The chain carries TRBV5-1 and TRBJ2-5; D ambiguous. The DNA end favors TRBJ2-1, so the J call may be wrong. Germline CDR1 is SGHRS and CDR2 is YFSETQ. This CDR3 contains 13 residues.

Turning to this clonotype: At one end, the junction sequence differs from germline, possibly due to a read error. The CDR3 bases are TGTGCCAGCAGTTACGGCTCCTTTACGTACGGGCAGTACTTC. Its translation: CASSYGSFTYGQYF. The J gene is TRBJ2-7, the V gene TRBV6-2 or TRBV6-3; D unclear. This CDR3 spans 14 amino acids. Germline CDR1 is MNHEY and CDR2 is SVGEGT.

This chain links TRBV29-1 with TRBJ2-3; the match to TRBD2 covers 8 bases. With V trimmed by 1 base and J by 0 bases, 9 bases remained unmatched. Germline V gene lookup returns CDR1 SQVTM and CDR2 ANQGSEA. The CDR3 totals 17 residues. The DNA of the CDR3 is TGCAGCGTTGAAGGGTTGGGGCGGGGGGTTAGCACAGATACGCAGTATTTT. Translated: CSVEGLGRGVSTDTQYF.

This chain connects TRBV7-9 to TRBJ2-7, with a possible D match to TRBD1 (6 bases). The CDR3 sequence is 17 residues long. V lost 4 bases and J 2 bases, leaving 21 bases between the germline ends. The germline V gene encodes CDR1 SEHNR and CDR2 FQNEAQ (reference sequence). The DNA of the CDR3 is TGTGCCAGCAGCTCACGTGGGGGCCTAGGGACGCCCTACGAGCAGTACTTC. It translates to CASSSRGGLGTPYEQYF.

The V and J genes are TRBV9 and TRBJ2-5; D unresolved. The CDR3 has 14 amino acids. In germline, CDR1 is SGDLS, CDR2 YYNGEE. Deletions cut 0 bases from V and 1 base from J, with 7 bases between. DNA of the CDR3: TGTGCCAGCAGCGTAGGTGGCTTCCAAGAGACCCAGTACTTC. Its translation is CASSVGGFQETQYF.

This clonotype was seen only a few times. CDR3 sequence (DNA): TGCGCCAGCAGCTCCTACAGGGATCTAGGCTACAATGAGCAGTTCTTC. As protein: CASSSYRDLGYNEQFF. This chain joins TRBV5-1 and TRBJ2-1, with D perhaps TRBD1 (6 bases). CDR3 size: 16 residues. Per germline, CDR1 SGHRS and CDR2 YFSETQ. With 3 bases removed from V and 3 bases from J, the gap between germline ends came to 16 bases.

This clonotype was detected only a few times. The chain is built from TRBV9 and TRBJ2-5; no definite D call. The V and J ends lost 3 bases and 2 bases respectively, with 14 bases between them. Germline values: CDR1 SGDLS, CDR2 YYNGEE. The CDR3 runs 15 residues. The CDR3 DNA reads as TGTGCCAGCAGCGCGGACCAAATTAGGCAAGAGACCCAGTACTTC. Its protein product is CASSADQIRQETQYF.

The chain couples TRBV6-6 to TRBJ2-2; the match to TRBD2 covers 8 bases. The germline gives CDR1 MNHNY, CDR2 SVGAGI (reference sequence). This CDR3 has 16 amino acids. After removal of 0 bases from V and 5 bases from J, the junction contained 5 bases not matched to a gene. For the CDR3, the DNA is TGTGCCAGCAGTTACTCGGCGGGGGGATATACCGGGGAGCTGTTTTTT. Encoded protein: CASSYSAGGYTGELFF.

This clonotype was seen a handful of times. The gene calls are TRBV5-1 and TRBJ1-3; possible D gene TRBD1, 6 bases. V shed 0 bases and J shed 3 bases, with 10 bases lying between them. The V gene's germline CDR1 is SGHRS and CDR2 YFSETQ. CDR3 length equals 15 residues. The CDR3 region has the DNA TGCGCCAGCAGCTTGGCAGGAGGGGGTGGAAACACCATATATTTT. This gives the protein CASSLAGGGGNTIYF.

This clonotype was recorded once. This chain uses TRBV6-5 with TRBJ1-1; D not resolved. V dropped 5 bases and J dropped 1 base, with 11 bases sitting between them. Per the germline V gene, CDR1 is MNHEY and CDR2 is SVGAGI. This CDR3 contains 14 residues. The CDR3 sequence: CASSPRPANTEAFF. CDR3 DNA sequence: TGTGCCAGCAGTCCACGGCCGGCGAACACTGAAGCTTTCTTT.

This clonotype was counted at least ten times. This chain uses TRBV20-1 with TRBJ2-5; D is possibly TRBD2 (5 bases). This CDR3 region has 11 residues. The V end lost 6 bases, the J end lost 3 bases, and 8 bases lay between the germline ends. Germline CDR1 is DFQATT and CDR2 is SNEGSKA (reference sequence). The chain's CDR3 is CSAPGKETQYF. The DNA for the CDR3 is TGCAGTGCGCCGGGAAAAGAGACCCAGTACTTC.

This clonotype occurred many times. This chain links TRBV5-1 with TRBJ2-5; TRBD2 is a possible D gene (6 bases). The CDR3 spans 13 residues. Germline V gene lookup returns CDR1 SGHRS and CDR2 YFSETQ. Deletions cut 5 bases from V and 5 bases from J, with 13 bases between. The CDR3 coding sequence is TGCGCCAGCAGTAGCCTAGCGTCGGAGACCCAGTACTTC. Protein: CASSSLASETQYF.

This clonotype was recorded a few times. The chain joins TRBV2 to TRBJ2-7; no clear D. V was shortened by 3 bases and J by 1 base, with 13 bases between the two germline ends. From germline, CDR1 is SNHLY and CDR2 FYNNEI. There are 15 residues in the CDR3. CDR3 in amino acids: CASSDLGQVSYEQYF. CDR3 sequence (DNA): TGTGCCAGCAGTGACTTAGGGCAGGTGTCCTACGAGCAGTACTTC.

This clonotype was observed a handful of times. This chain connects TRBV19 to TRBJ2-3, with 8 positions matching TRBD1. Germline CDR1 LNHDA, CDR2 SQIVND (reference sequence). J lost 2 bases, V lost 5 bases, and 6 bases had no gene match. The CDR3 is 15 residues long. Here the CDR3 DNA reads TGTGCCAGTAGTCTGACAGGGGCGAACACAGATACGCAGTATTTT. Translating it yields CASSLTGANTDTQYF.

The CDR3 loop is CASSDGGGIITPQHF. In DNA, the CDR3 is TGTGCCAGCAGTGACGGTGGTGGTATAATTACGCCCCAGCATTTT. The chain combines TRBV6-4 with TRBJ1-5, with D uncertain. The germline V and J ends were trimmed by 2 bases and 9 bases, with 17 bases remaining between them. The length of the CDR3 is 15 residues. The germline V gene has CDR1 MRHNA and CDR2 SNTAGT.

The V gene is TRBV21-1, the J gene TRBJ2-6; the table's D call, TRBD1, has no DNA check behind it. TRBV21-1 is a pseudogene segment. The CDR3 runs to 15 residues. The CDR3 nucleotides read TGTGCCCGGCACAGGGGCGAGTCTGGGGCCAACGTCCTGACTTTC. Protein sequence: CARHRGESGANVLTF.

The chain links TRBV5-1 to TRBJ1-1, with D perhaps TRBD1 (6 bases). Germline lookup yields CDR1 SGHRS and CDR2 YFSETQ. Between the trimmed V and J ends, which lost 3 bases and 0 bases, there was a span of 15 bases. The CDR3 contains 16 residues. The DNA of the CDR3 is TGCGCCAGCAGCTCCTGGGGTACAGGGCTGAACACTGAAGCTTTCTTT. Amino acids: CASSSWGTGLNTEAFF.

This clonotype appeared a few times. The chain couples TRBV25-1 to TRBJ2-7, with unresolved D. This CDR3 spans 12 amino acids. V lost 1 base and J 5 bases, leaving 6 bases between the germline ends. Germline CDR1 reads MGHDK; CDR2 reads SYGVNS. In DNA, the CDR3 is TGTGCCAGCAGTGAATTTGAGGACGAGCAGTACTTC. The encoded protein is CASSEFEDEQYF.

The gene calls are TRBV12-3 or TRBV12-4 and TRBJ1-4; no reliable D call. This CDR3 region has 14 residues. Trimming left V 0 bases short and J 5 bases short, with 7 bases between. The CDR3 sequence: CASSLAGRNEKLFF. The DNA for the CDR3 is TGTGCCAGCAGTTTAGCAGGGAGGAATGAAAAACTGTTTTTT.

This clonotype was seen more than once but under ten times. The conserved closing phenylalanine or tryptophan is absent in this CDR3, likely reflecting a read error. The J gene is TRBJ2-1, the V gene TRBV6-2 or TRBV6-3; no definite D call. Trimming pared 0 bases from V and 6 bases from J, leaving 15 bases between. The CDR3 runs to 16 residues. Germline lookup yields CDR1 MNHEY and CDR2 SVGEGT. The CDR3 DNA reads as TGTGCCAGCAGTTACTCGCGTGGTAAGGTTTCCAATGAGCAGTTCCTC. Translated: CASSYSRGKVSNEQFL.

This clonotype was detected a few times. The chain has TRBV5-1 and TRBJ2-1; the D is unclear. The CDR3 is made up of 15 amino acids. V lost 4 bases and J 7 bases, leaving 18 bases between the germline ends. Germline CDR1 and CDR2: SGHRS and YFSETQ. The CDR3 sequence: CASSPDPGLGNEQFF. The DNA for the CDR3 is TGCGCCAGCAGCCCGGACCCAGGTCTGGGTAATGAGCAGTTCTTC.

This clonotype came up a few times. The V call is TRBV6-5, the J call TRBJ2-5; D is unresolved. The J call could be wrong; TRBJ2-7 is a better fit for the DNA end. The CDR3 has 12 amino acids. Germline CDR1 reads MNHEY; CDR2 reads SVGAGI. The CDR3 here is CASSYGVGEQYF. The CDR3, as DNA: TGTGCCAGCAGTTACGGGGTCGGCGAGCAGTACTTC.